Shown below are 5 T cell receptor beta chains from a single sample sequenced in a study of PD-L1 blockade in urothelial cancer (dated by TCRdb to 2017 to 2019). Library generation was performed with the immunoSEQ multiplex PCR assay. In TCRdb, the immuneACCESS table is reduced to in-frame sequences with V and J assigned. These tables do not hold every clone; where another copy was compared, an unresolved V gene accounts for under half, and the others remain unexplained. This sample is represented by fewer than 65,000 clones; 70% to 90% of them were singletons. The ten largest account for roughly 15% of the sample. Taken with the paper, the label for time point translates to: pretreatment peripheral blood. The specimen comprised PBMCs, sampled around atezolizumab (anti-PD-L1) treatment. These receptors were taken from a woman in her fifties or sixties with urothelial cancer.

The CDR3 DNA reads as TGTGCCAGCAGCGGCGCATTTTGGACAGAGAAACCCCCAGGCTACACCTTC. The encoded protein is CASSGAFWTEKPPGYTF. V gene TRBV5-6 combines with J gene TRBJ1-2; a possible D gene is TRBD1 (6 bases). V lost 4 bases, J lost 8 bases, and 27 bases lay in between. The CDR3 consists of 17 residues. Germline values: CDR1 SGHDT, CDR2 YYEEEE.

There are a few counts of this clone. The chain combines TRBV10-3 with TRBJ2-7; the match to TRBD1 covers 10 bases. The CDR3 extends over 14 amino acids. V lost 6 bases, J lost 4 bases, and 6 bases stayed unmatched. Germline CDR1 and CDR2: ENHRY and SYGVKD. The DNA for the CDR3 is TGTGCCATCAGCCTTCGACAGGGGGCGTACGAGCAGTACTTC. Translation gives CAISLRQGAYEQYF.

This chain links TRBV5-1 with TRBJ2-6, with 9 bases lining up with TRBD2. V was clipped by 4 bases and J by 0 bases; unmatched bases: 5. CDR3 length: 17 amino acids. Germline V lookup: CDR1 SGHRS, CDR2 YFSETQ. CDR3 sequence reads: CASSPGLADSGANVLTF. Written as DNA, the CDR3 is TGCGCCAGCAGCCCGGGACTAGCAGACTCTGGGGCCAACGTCCTGACTTTC.

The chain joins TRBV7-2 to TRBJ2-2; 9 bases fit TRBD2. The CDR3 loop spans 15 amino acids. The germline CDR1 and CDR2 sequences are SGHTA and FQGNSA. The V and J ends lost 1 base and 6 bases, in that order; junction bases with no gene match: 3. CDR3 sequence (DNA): TGTGCCAGCAGCTTAGGCGGGGGGGCCCCCGGGGAGCTGTTTTTT. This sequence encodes CASSLGGGAPGELFF.

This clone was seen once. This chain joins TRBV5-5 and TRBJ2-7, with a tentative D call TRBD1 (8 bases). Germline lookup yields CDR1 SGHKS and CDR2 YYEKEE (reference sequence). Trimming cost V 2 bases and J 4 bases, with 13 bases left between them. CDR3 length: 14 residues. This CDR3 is CASSFSQGGYEQYF. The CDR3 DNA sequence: TGTGCCAGCAGCTTCTCACAGGGGGGGTACGAGCAGTACTTC.